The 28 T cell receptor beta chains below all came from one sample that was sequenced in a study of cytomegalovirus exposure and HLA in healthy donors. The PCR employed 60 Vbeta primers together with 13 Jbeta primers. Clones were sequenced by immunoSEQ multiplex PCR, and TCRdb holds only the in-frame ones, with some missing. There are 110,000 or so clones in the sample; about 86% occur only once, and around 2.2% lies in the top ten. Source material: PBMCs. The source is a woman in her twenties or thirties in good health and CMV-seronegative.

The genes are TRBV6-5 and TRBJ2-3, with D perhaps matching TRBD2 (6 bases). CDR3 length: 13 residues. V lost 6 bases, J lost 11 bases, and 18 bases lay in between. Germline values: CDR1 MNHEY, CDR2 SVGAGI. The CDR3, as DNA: TGTGCCAGCAGGATGAATCCGGGACTTGAGCAGTATTTT. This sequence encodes CASRMNPGLEQYF.

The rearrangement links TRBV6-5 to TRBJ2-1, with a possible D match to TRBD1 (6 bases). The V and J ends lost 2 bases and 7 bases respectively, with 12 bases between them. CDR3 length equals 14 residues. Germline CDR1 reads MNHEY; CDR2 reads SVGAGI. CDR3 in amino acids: CASSYRTAINEQFF. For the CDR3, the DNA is TGTGCCAGCAGTTACCGGACAGCTATAAATGAGCAGTTCTTC.

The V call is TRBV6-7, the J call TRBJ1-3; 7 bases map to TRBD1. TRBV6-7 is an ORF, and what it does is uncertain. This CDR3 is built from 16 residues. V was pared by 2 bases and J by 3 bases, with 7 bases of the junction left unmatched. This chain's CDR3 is CASSYVWQGVGNTIYF. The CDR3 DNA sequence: TGTGCCAGCAGTTACGTTTGGCAGGGGGTTGGAAACACCATATATTTT.

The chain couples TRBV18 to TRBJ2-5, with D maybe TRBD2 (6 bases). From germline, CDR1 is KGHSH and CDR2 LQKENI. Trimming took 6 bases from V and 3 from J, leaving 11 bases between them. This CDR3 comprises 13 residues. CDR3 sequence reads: CASSPGLEETQYF. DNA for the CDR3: TGTGCCAGCTCTCCGGGACTCGAAGAGACCCAGTACTTC.

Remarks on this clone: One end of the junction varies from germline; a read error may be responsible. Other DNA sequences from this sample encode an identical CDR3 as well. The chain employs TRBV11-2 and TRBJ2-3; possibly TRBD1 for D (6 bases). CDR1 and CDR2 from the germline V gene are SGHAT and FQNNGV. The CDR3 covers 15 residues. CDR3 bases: TGTGCCAGCAGTCACTCCACAGGGAGCACGGATACGCAGTATTTT. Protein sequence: CASSHSTGSTDTQYF.

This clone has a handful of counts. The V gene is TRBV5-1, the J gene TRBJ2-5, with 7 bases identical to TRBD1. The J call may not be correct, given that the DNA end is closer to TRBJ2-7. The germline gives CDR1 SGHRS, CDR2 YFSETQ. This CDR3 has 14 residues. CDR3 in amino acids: CASSPDSGGYEQYF. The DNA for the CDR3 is TGCGCCAGCAGCCCGGATTCAGGGGGCTACGAGCAGTACTTC.

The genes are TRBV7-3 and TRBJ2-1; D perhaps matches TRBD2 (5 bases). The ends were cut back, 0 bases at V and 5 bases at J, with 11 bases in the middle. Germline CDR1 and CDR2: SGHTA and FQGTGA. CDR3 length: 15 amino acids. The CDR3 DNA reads TGTGCCAGCAGCTTAACAGTTAGCGAGAACAATGAGCAGTTCTTC. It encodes CASSLTVSENNEQFF.

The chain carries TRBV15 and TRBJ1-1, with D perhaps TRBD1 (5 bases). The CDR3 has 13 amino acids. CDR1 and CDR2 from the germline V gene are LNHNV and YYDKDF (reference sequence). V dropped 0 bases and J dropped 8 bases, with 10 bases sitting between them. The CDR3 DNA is TGTGCCACCAGCAGAGATGGAGGGGACGAAGCTTTCTTT. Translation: CATSRDGGDEAFF.

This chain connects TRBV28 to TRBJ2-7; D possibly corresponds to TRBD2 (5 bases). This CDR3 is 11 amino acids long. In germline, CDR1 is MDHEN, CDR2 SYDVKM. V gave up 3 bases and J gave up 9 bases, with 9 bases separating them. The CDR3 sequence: CASSFSGAQYF. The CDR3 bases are TGTGCCAGCAGTTTCAGCGGCGCGCAGTACTTC.

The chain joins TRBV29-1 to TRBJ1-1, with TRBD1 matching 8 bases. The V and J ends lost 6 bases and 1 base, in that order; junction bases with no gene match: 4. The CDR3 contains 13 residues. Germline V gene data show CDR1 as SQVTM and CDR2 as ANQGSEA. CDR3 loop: CSVGDRGNTEAFF. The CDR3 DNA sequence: TGCAGCGTCGGTGACAGGGGGAACACTGAAGCTTTCTTT.

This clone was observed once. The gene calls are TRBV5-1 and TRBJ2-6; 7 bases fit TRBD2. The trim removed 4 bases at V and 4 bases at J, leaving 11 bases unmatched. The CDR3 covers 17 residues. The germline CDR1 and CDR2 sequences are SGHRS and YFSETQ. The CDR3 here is CASSGGGGGPGANVLTF. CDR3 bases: TGCGCCAGCAGCGGGGGTGGGGGAGGGCCGGGGGCCAACGTCCTGACTTTC.

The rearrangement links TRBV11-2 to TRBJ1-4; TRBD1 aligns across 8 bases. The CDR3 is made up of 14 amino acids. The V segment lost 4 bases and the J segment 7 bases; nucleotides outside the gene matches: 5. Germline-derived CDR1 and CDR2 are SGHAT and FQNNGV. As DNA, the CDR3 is TGTGCCAGCAGCTCGGACAGGGTTTCTGAAAAACTGTTTTTT. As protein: CASSSDRVSEKLFF.

CDR3 sequence (DNA): TGTGCCAGCAGCCTACCGGGGGAAAGCGACTACTACAATGAGCAGTTCTTC. Protein product: CASSLPGESDYYNEQFF. This chain connects TRBV4-2 to TRBJ2-1; TRBD2 is a possible D gene (6 bases). V was shortened by 4 bases and J by 3 bases, with 19 bases between the two germline ends. This CDR3 has 17 amino acids. Germline CDR1 and CDR2: LGHNA and YNFKEQ.

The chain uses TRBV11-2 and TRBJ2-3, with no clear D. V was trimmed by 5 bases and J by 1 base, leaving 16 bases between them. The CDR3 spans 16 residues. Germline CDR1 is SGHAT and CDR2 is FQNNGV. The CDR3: CASSPLAGYGTDTQYF. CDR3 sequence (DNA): TGTGCCAGCAGCCCCTTAGCCGGATACGGCACAGATACGCAGTATTTT.

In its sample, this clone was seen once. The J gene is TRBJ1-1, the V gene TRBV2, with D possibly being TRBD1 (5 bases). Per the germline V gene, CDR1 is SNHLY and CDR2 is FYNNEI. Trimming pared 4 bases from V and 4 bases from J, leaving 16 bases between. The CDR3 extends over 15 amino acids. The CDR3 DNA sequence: TGTGCCAGCAGTGGGTTCGCGGGGCGTTTCACTGAAGCTTTCTTT. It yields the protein CASSGFAGRFTEAFF.

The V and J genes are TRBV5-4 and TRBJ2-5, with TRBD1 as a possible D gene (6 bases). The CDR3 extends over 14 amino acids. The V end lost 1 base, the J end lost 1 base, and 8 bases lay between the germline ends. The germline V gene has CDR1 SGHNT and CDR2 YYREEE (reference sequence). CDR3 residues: CASSLKGGQETQYF. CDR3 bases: TGTGCCAGCAGCTTGAAAGGGGGCCAAGAGACCCAGTACTTC.

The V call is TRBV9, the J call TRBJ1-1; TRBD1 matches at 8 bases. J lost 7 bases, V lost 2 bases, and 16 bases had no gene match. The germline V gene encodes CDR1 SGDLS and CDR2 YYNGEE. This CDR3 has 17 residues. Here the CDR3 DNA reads TGTGCCAGCAGCGTTTCAGACAGGGGTCTTATTAAGGGTGAAGCTTTCTTT. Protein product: CASSVSDRGLIKGEAFF.

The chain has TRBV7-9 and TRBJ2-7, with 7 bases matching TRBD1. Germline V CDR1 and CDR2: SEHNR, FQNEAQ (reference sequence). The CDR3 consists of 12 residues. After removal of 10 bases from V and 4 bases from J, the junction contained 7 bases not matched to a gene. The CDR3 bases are TGTGCCATAGGACAGGAAACGTACGAGCAGTACTTC. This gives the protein CAIGQETYEQYF.

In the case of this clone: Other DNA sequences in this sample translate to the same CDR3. CDR3 nucleotide sequence: TGTGCCAGCAGCCGAGGACAGAGTGAAGCTTTCTTT. This sequence encodes CASSRGQSEAFF. The chain employs TRBV7-8 and TRBJ1-1, with a tentative D call TRBD1 (6 bases). V was cut by 5 bases and J by 7 bases, with 11 bases left in between. Per germline, CDR1 SGHVS and CDR2 FQNEAQ. This CDR3 has 12 amino acids.

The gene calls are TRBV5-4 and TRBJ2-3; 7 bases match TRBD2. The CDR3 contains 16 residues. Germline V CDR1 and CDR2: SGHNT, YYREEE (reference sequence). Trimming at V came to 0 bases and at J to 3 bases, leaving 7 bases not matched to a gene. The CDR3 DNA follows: TGTGCCAGCAGCTTGGGAACGGGGAGGGGTACAGATACGCAGTATTTT. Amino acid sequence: CASSLGTGRGTDTQYF.

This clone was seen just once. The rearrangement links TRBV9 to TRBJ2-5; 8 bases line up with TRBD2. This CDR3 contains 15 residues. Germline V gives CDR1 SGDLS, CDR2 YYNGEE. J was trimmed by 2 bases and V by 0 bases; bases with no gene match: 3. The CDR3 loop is CASSVGLASQETQYF. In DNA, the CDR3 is TGTGCCAGCAGCGTAGGACTAGCGAGTCAAGAGACCCAGTACTTC.

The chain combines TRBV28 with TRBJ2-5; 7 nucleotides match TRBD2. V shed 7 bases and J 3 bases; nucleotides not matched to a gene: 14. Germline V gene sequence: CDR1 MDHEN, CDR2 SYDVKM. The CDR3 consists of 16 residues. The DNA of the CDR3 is TGTGCCAGCAACATGGCGGGAGATGGTTTGAAAGAGACCCAGTACTTC. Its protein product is CASNMAGDGLKETQYF.

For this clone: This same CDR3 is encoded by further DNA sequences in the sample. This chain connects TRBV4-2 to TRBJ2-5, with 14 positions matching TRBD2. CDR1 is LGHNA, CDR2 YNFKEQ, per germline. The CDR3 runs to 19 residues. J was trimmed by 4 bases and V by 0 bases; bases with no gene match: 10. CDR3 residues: CASSQDGTSGSGFLETQYF. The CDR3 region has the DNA TGTGCCAGCAGCCAAGATGGGACTAGCGGGAGCGGGTTTTTAGAGACCCAGTACTTC.

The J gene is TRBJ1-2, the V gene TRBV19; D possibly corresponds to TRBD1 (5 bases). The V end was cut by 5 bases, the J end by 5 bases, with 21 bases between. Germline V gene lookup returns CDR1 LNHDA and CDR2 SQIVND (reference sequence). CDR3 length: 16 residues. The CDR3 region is CASSPSPTTAGYGYTF. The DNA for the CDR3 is TGTGCCAGTAGTCCCTCTCCAACGACAGCAGGTTATGGCTACACCTTC.

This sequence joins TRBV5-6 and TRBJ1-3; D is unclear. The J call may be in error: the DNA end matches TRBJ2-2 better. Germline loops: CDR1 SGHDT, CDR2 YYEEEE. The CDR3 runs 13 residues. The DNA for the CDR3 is TGTGCCAGCAGCTGGCGGATAACCGGGGAGCTGTTTTTT. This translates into CASSWRITGELFF.

CDR3 protein: CASSELAGPYEQYF. Written as DNA, the CDR3 is TGTGCCAGCAGTGAACTAGCGGGACCTTACGAGCAGTACTTC. The chain has TRBV2 and TRBJ2-5; 9 bases match TRBD2. The J call could be wrong; TRBJ2-7 is a better fit for the DNA end. The length of the CDR3 is 14 residues. CDR1 and CDR2 (germline): SNHLY, FYNNEI.

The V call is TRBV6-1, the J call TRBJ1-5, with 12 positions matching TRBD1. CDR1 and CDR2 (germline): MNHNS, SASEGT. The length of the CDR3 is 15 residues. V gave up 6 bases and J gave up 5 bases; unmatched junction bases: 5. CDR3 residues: CASRGTGGAYQPQHF. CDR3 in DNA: TGTGCCAGCAGAGGGACAGGGGGCGCCTATCAGCCCCAGCATTTT.

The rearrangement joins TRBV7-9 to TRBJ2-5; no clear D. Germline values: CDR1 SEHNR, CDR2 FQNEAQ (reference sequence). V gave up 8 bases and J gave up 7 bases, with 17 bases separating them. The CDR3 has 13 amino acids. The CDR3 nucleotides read TGTGCCAGCGCCCATTTCAGGAACGGGACCCAGTACTTC. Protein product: CASAHFRNGTQYF.